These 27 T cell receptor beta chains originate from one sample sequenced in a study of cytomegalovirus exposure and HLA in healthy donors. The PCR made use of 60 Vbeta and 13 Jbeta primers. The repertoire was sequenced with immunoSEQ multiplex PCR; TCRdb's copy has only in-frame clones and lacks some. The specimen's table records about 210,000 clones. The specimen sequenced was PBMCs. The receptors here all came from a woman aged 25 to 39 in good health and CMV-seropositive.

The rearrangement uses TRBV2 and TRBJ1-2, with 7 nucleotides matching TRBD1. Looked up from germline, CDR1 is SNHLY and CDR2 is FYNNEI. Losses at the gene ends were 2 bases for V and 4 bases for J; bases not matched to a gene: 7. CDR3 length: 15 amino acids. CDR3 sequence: CASSERAGGGYGYTF. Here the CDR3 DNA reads TGTGCCAGCAGTGAAAGGGCAGGGGGTGGCTATGGCTACACCTTC.

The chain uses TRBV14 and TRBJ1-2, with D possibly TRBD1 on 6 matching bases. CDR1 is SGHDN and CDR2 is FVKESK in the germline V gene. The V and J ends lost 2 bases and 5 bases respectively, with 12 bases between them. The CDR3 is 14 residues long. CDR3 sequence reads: CASSQQHRDYGYTF. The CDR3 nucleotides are TGTGCCAGCAGCCAACAGCACAGGGATTATGGCTACACCTTC.

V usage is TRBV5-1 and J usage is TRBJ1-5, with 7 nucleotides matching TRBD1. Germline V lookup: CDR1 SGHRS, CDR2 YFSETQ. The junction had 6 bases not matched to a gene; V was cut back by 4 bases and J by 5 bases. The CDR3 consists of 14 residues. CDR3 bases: TGCGCCAGCAGCACGGGACAGAAAGATCAGCCCCAGCATTTT. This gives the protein CASSTGQKDQPQHF.

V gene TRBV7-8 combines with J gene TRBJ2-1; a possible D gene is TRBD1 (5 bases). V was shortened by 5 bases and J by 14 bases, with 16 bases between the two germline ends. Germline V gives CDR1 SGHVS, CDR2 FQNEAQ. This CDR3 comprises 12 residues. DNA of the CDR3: TGTGCCAGCAGCGGGGCCGGGCAGGCTAAGTTCTTC. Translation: CASSGAGQAKFF.

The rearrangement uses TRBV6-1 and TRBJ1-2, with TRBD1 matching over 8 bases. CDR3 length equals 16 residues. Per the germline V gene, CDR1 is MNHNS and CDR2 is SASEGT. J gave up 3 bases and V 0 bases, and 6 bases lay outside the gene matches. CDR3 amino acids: CASSEAGSGGDYGYTF. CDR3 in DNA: TGTGCCAGCAGTGAAGCTGGCTCAGGGGGCGACTATGGCTACACCTTC.

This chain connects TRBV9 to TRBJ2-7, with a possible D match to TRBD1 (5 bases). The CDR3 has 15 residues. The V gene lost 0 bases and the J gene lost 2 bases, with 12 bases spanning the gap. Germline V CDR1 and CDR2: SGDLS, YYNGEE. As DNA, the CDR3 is TGTGCCAGCAGCGTAGACCTTGGGGCTCCCTACGAGCAGTACTTC. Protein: CASSVDLGAPYEQYF.

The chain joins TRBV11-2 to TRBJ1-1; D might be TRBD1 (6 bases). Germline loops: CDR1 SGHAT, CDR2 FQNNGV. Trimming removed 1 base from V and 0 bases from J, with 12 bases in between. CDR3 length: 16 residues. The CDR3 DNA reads TGTGCCAGCAGCTTAGTTTGGGGGCACATGAACACTGAAGCTTTCTTT. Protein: CASSLVWGHMNTEAFF.

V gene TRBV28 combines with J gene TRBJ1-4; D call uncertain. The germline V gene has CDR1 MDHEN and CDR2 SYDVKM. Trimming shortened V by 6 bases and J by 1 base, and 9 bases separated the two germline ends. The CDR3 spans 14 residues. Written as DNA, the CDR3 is TGTGCCAGCAGGTCGGGAGGAACTAATGAAAAACTGTTTTTT. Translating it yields CASRSGGTNEKLFF.

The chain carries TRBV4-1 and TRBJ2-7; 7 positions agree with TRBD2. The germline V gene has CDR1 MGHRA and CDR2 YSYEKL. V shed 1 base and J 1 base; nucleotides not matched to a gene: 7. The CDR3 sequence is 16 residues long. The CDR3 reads CASSQVMSGGSYEQYF. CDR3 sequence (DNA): TGCGCCAGCAGCCAAGTGATGTCGGGGGGATCCTACGAGCAGTACTTC.

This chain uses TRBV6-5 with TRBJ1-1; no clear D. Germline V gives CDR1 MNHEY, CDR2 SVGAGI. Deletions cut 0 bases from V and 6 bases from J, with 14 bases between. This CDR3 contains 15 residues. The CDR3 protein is CASSYSWQNQAEAFF. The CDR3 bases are TGTGCCAGCAGTTACTCGTGGCAGAATCAAGCTGAAGCTTTCTTT.

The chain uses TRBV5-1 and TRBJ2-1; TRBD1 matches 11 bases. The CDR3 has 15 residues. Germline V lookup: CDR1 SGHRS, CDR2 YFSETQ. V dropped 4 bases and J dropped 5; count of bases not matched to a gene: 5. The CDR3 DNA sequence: TGCGCCAGCAGCGACGGACAGGGGGCAAACAATGAGCAGTTCTTC. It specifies CASSDGQGANNEQFF.

This CDR3 is CASSPGLAGGDEQFF. CDR3 sequence (DNA): TGTGCCAGCAGCCCTGGACTAGCGGGAGGGGATGAGCAGTTCTTC. This chain links TRBV7-9 with TRBJ2-1, with TRBD2 identical over 15 bases. This CDR3 has 15 amino acids. The ends lost 5 bases at V and 8 bases at J; junction bases unmatched: 4. In germline, CDR1 is SEHNR, CDR2 FQNEAQ (reference sequence).

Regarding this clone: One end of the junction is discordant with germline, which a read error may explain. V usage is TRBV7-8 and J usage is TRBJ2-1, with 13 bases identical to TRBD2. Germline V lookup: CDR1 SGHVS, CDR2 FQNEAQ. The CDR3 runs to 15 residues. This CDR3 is CASSLAGGTSGIHVF. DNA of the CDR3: TGTGCCAGCAGCTTAGCGGGGGGGACTAGCGGGATCCACGTCTTC.

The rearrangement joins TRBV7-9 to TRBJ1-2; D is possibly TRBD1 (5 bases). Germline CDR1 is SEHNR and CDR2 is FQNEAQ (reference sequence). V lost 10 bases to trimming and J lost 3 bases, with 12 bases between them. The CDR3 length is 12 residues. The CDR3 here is CAIAGDHYGYTF. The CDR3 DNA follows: TGTGCCATTGCGGGGGACCACTATGGCTACACCTTC.

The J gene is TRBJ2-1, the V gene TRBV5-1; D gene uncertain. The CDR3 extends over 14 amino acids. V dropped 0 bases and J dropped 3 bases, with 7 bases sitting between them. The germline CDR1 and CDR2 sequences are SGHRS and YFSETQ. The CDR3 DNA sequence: TGCGCCAGCAGCTTGGAAAGGAGCTACAATGAGCAGTTCTTC. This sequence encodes CASSLERSYNEQFF. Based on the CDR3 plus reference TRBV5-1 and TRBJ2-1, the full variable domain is KAGVTQTPRYLIKTRGQQVTLSCSPISGHRSVSWYQQTPGQGLQFLFEYFSETQRNKGNFPGRFSGRQFSNSRSEMNVSTLELGDSALYLCASSLERSYNEQFFGPGTRLTVL.

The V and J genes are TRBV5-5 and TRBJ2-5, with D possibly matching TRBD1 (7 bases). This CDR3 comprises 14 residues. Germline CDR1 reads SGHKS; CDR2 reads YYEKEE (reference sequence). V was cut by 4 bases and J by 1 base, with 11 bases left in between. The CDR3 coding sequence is TGTGCCAGCAGCCGGGGGACAGTCCAAGAGACCCAGTACTTC. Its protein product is CASSRGTVQETQYF.

The CDR3, as DNA: TGTGCCAGCAGCCCCCCAAGTTCGACTATAGGCCCTGAAGCTTTCTTT. It is translated as CASSPPSSTIGPEAFF. The chain couples TRBV7-9 to TRBJ1-1; D gene uncertain. Germline CDR1 and CDR2: SEHNR and FQNEAQ (reference sequence). V was clipped by 5 bases and J by 6 bases, with 22 bases between them. The CDR3 contains 16 residues.

The CDR3 DNA is TGTGCCATCAGTACAGATTTCAGCCCTAGCAATCAGCCCCAGCATTTT. Residues: CAISTDFSPSNQPQHF. V gene TRBV10-3 combines with J gene TRBJ1-5; D call uncertain. Looked up from germline, CDR1 is ENHRY and CDR2 is SYGVKD. This CDR3 has 16 amino acids. The ends were cut back, 5 bases at V and 0 bases at J, with 14 bases in the middle.

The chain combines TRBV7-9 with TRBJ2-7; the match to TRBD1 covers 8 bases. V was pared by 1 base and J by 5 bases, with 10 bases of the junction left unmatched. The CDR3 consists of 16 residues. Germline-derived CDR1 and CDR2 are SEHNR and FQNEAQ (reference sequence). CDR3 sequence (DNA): TGTGCCAGCAGCTTAGTCGGCGGACAGGGTCAACACGAGCAGTACTTC. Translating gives CASSLVGGQGQHEQYF.

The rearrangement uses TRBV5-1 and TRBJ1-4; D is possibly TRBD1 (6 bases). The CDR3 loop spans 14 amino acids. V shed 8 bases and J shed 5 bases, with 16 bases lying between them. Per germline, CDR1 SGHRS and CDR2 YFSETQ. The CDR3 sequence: CARGLHRENEKLFF. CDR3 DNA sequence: TGCGCCAGAGGACTTCACAGGGAGAATGAAAAACTGTTTTTT.

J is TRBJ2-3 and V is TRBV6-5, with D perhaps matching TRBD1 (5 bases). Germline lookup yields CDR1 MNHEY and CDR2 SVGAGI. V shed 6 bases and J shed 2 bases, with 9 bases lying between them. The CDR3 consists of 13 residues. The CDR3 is CASRRQHTDTQYF. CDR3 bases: TGTGCCAGCAGACGACAGCACACAGATACGCAGTATTTT.

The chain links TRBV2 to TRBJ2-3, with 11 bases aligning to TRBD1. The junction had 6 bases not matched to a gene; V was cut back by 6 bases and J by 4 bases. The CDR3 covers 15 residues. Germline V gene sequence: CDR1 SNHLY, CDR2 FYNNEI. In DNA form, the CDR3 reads TGTGCCAGCAGGCCTTCGGGACAGGGGGCAGATACGCAGTATTTT. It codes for CASRPSGQGADTQYF.

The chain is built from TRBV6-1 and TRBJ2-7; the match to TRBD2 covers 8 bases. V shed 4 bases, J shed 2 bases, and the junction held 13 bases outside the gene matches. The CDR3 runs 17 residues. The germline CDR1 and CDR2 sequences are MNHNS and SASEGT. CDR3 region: CASSGLAINRYTYEQYF. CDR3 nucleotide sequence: TGTGCCAGCAGTGGACTAGCGATAAACCGATACACCTACGAGCAGTACTTC.

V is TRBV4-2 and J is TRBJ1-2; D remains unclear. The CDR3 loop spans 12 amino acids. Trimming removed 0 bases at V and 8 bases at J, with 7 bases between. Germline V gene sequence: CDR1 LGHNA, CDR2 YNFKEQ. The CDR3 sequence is CASSQDDGGYTF. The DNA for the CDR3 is TGTGCCAGCAGCCAAGATGATGGCGGCTACACCTTC.

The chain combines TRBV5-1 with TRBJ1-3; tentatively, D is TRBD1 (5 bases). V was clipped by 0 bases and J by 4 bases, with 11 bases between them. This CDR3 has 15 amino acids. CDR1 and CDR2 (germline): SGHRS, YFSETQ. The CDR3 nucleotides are TGCGCCAGCAGCTTGGGCAGGGCATACGGAAACACCATATATTTT. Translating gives CASSLGRAYGNTIYF.

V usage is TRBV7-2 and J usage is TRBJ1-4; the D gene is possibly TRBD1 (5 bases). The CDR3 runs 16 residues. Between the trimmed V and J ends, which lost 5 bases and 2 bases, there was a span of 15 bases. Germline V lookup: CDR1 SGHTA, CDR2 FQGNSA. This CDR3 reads CASSLHPGGTNEKLFF. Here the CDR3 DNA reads TGTGCCAGCAGCCTCCACCCCGGGGGGACTAATGAAAAACTGTTTTTT. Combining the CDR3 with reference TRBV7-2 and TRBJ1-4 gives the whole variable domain GAGVSQSPSNKVTEKGKDVELRCDPISGHTALYWYRQSLGQGLEFLIYFQGNSAPDKSGLPSDRFSAERTGGSVSTLTIQRTQQEDSAVYLCASSLHPGGTNEKLFFGSGTQLSVL.

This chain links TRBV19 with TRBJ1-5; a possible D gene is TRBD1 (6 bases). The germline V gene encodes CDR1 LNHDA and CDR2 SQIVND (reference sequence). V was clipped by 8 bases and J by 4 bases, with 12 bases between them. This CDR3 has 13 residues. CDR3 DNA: TGTGCCAGTCAAGGACAGCTAAATCAGCCCCAGCATTTT. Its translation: CASQGQLNQPQHF.